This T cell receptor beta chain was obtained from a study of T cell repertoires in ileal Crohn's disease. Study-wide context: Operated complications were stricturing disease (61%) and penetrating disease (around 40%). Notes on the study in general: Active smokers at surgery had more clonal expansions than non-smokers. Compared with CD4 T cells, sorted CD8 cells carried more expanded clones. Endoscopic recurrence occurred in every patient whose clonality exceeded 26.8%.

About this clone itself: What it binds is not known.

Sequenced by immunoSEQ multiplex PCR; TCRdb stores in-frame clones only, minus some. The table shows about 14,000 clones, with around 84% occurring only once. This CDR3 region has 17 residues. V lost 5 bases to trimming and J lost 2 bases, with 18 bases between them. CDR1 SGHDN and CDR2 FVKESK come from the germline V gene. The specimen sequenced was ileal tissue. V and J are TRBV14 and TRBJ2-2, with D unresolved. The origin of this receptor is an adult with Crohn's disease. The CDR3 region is CASSARPVTDNTGELFF. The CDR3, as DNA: TGTGCCAGCAGCGCCCGCCCCGTTACAGATAACACCGGGGAGCTGTTTTTT.